This T cell receptor (beta chain) was identified during a study of blood T cell repertoires in COVID-19. CDR3 length: 11 residues. In germline, CDR1 is DFQATT, CDR2 SNEGSKA (reference sequence). V was shortened by 5 bases and J by 7 bases, with 11 bases between the two germline ends. The repertoire was sequenced with immunoSEQ multiplex PCR; TCRdb's copy has only in-frame clones and lacks some. The repertoire holds more than 100,000 clones, with approximately 81% as singletons. This clonotype was sampled from a man in his 60s with acute or convalescent COVID-19. The chain couples TRBV20-1 to TRBJ1-2; tentative D call: TRBD1 (5 bases). Sample: peripheral blood. The CDR3 nucleotides read TGCAGTGCTCTAGGGGTCTCTGGCTACACCTTC. Translated, it gives CSALGVSGYTF.